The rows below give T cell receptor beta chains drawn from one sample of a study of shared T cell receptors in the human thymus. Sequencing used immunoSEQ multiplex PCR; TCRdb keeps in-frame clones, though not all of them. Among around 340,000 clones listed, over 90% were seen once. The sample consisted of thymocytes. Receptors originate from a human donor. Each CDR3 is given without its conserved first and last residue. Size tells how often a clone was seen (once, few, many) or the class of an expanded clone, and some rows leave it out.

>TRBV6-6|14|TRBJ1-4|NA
ASRHSGGATDEKLF
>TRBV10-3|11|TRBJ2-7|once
AISYHRDYEQY
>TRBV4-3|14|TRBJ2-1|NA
ASSQDRTGTYNEQF
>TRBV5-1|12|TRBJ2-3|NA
ASSSQGAADTQY
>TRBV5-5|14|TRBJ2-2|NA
ASSLRSAGDTGELF
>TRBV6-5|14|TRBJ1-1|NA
ASSYSSGQVNTEAF
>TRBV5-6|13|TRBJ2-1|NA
ASNEGLAPYNEQF
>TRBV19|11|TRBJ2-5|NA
ASSIDPEETQY
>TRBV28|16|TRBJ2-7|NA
ASSLIAGESEVPYEQY
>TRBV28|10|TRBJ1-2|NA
ASSPRSYGYT
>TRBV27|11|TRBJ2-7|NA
ASNGTDPYEQY
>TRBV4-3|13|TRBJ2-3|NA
ASSQAGGPPDTQY
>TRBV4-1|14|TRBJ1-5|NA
ASSQGRASDNQPQH
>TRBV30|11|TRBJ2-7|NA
ACRDLSSYEQY
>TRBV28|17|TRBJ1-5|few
ASSFGLGQGALGNQPQH
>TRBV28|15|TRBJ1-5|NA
ASSFRAGFVGNQPQH
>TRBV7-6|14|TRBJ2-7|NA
ASSSRTGNEGHEQY
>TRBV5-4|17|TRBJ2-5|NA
ASSHAGQGVLAYQETQY
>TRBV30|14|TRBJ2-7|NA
AWSEWDSLSSYEQY
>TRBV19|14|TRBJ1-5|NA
ASSIDGSGRYQPQH
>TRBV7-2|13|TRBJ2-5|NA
ASSLGTGGQETQY
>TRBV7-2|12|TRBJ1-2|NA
ASSLAGVGYGYT
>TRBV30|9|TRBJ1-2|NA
AWSANYGYT
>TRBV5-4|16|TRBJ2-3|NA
ASSWTSGRVELTDTQY
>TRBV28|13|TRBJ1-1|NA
ASTRQVLMNTEAF
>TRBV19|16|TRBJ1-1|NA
ASSMKTGGPPVNTEAF
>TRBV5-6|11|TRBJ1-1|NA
ASSLVRGTEAF
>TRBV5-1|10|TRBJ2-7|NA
ASSSQGYEQY
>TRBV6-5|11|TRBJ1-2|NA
ASSKEKIYGYT
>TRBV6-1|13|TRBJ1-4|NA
ASSAKGQNNEKLF
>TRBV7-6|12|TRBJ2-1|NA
ASSLANSLNEQF
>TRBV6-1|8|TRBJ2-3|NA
ASNSGSQY
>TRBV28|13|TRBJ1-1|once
ATVLVLRHPNEAF
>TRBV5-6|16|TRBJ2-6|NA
ASSRDRGPISGANVLT
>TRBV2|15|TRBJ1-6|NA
ASSLSRGPKRDSPLH
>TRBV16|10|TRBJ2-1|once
ASSQGLGEQF
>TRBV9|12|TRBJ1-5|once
ASSVADSPQPQH
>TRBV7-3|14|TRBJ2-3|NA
ASSPETGLGTDTQY
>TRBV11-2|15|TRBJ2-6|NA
ASSLDNGNSGANVLT
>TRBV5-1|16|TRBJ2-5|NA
ASSLSSTSGMGVETQY
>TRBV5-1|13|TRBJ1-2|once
ASSFYPDREDGYT
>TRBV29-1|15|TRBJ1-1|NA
SVPDNGVSPKRSEAF
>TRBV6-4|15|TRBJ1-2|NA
ASSDSSETGGRNGYT